These 2 T cell receptor beta chains were all obtained from the same sample, sequenced in a study of blood T cell repertoires in COVID-19. Sequencing used immunoSEQ multiplex PCR; TCRdb keeps in-frame clones, though not all of them. The sample shows roughly 150,000 clones, 75% to 80% of them seen only once. Source material: peripheral blood. Receptors were obtained from an elderly woman with acute or convalescent COVID-19.

The V and J genes are TRBV2 and TRBJ1-3, with D hard to call. CDR1 and CDR2 (germline): SNHLY, FYNNEI. This CDR3 contains 13 residues. Trimming took 6 bases from V and 4 from J, leaving 10 bases between them. The CDR3 protein is CASSEGSGNTIYF. In DNA, the CDR3 is TGTGCCAGCAGCGAGGGATCCGGAAACACCATATATTTT.

This clone was seen just once. The chain has TRBV5-1 and TRBJ2-1; maybe TRBD2 (5 bases). The germline CDR1 and CDR2 sequences are SGHRS and YFSETQ. This CDR3 is 15 amino acids long. Trimming pared 1 base from V and 1 base from J, leaving 9 bases between. The CDR3 nucleotides are TGCGCCAGCAGCTTGTCGGCGGGTTCCTACAATGAGCAGTTCTTC. Amino acids: CASSLSAGSYNEQFF.